This entry is about one T cell receptor (beta chain). It has no known antigen specificity. Qualities for individual bases were not recorded, and no much larger clone is one base off. The sample comes from a study of graft-versus-host responses after intestinal transplantation (dated by TCRdb to the early 2020s). In terms of the full investigation: The transplants that recipients got were multivisceral, liver-intestinal, or isolated intestinal. Every recipient was given anti-thymocyte globulin induction, followed by around three years of maintenance tacrolimus and steroids. A peak of at least 4% donor T cells among recipient peripheral blood mononuclear cells was the definition used for donor T cell macrochimerism. To identify alloreactive clones, pre-transplant mixed lymphocyte reaction products were sequenced and then compared with unstimulated pre-transplant donor and recipient T cells. Rather than going through the commercial service, samples from a few later patients were sequenced in-house on an Illumina MiSeq and processed with MiXCR. After intestinal transplantation, graft-versus-host and host-versus-graft alloreactive T cell clones were followed in the graft, circulation and bone marrow using bulk TCR-beta CDR3 sequencing. The cohort enrolled under 25 intestinal transplant recipients including one retransplant, and a few patients lacking pretransplant specimens were excluded.

Receptor amplification or capture employed the immunoSEQ multiplex PCR assay. In most patients, genomic DNA was isolated using the Qiagen DNeasy Blood and Tissue Kit and sent frozen to Adaptive Biotechnologies for TCR sequencing. Adaptive Biotechnologies carried out high-throughput TCR-beta CDR3 sequencing of genomic DNA for most patients. In the source study's methods: Adaptive's ImmunoSEQ software was the source of the TCR sequencing data for 18 patients, while a few other patients were processed with MiXCR and VDJtools. To correct CD4 versus CD8 sorting errors, sequences present in both subsets at a frequency ratio below 5:1 were removed. CDR3 nucleotide sequences shared between donor and recipient were removed because the origin of such sequences could not be assigned. To be classed as alloreactive, a clone needed at least 2-fold expansion over unstimulated cells and a minimum CFSE-low frequency of 0.002% (template counts) or 0.001% (read counts). Clones were considered mappable if detected in sequenced pre-transplant spleen, lymph node, or MLR CFSE-low populations of the donor or recipient. The cumulative frequency of alloreactive clones was calculated as a percentage of all sequences, weighted by copy number. TCRdb mirrors the immuneACCESS table, restricted to in-frame sequences. Some clones are absent from its copies; in checked studies, under half trace to an unresolved V gene, and the reason for the others is unknown. D and trimming come from the DNA, and the V and J calls and clone size come from that table. The sample data list roughly 120,000 clones, and just under 95% of these were observed just once. The ten largest make up around 0.55% of the sample.

Summary of the overall study and its limitations: The conclusions were limited by the relatively low number and heterogeneity of the intestinal transplant patients. Early after transplant, peak levels of circulating GvH clones were found to be associated with declines in HvG clones. In patients with donor T cell macrochimerism, the allografts had high GvH to HvG T cell clonal ratios. GvH clones were detected in recipient bone marrow, and some of these GvH clones were observed earlier in ileal mucosa or blood, consistent with an intestinal mucosal origin.

This sample's time point label indicates: cells obtained before transplantation from donor or recipient. CD3+CD4+ and CD3+CD8+ populations were FACS-sorted from unstimulated pre-transplant donor and recipient cells taken from spleen or lymph nodes. A distance of 16 bases separates the germline ends of V and J, which lose 6 bases and 4 bases respectively. Reading the germline V gene (reference sequence) gives CDR1 LNHDA and CDR2 SQIVND. Reading from cysteine to phenylalanine, the CDR3 counts 14 amino acids. Only CDR3 DNA is held: 42 bases, read in frame from base 1. The sequence is built from TRBV19 and TRBJ2-7; TRBD1 is possibly the D segment (7 matching bases). This clonotype was obtained from a human donor who received an intestinal transplant. This sample comprised unstimulated CD8+ T cells sorted from spleen or lymph node cells, obtained before intestinal transplant. The DNA sequence follows: TGTGCCAGTAGCGGAGGGGGCGATGGGTACGAGCAGTACTTC. This is translated as CASSGGGDGYEQYF. Beyond the CDR3, the reference TRBV19 and TRBJ2-7 genes provide the residues; the full variable domain reads: DGGITQSPKYLFRKEGQNVTLSCEQNLNHDAMYWYRQDPGQGLRLIYYSQIVNDFQKGDIAEGYSVSREKKESFPLTVTSAQKNPTAFYLCASSGGGDGYEQYFGPGTRLTVT.